This T cell receptor (beta chain) was recorded in a study of yellow fever vaccine responses in identical twins. This CDR3 has 15 residues. CDR1 and CDR2 (germline): DFQATT, SNEGSKA (reference sequence). The V and J ends lost 0 bases and 8 bases respectively, with 17 bases between them. General study findings and limits: Reportedly, twins' vaccine T cell responses looked partly convergent and partly personalized.

Of note for this clonotype: Its antigen is unidentified.

TCRdb processed the RT-PCR reads anew with MiXCR; each CDR3 protein has one entry. The table includes some 3,400 distinct CDR3 sequences, roughly 80% detected once. The chain is built from TRBV20-1 and TRBJ2-1; D possibly corresponds to TRBD2 (5 bases). The receptor comes from a woman aged 18-29 years who received the yellow fever vaccine. The input for sequencing was T cells from blood (PBMCs), unsorted or a sorted subset (not recorded which), taken before or after yellow fever vaccination (not recorded which). In nucleotides, the CDR3 is TGCAGTGCTAGAGATGTCGGGGTCGTCGGCTATGAGCAGTTCTTC. Its protein product is CSARDVGVVGYEQFF.